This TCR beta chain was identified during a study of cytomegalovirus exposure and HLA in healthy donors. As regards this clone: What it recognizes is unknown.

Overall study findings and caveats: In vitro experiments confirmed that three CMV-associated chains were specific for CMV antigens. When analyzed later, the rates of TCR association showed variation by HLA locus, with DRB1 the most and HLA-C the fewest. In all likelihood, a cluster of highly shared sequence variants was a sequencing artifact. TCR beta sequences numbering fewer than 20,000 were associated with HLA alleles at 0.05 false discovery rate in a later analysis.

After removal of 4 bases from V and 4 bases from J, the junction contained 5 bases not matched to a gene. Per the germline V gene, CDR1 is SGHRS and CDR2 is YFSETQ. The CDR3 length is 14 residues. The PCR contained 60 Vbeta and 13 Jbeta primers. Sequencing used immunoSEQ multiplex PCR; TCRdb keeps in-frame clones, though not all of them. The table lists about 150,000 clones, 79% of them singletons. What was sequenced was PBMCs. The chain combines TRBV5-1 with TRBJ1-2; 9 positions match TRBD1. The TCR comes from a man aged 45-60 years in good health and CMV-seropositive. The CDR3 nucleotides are TGCGCCAGCAGCGGGACAGGGCCTGGCTATGGCTACACCTTC. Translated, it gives CASSGTGPGYGYTF. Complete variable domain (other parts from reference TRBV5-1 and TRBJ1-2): KAGVTQTPRYLIKTRGQQVTLSCSPISGHRSVSWYQQTPGQGLQFLFEYFSETQRNKGNFPGRFSGRQFSNSRSEMNVSTLELGDSALYLCASSGTGPGYGYTFGSGTRLTVV.